The present T cell receptor beta chain was sequenced within a study of blood T cell repertoires in COVID-19. Profiled with immunoSEQ multiplex PCR; TCRdb holds only in-frame clones, not every one. The sample has about 14,000 clones; around 89% are singletons. Material: peripheral blood. This TCR was sampled from a human donor in a cohort sampled during active COVID-19.

CDR3 DNA sequence: TGTGCCAGCAGTGACCTTAGCGGGAACTATGAGCAGTTCTTC. Its protein is CASSDLSGNYEQFF. V is TRBV6-1 and J is TRBJ2-1; 8 nucleotides agree with TRBD2. The V segment lost 3 bases and the J segment 8 bases; nucleotides outside the gene matches: 6. The germline CDR1 and CDR2 sequences are MNHNS and SASEGT. This CDR3 region has 14 residues.